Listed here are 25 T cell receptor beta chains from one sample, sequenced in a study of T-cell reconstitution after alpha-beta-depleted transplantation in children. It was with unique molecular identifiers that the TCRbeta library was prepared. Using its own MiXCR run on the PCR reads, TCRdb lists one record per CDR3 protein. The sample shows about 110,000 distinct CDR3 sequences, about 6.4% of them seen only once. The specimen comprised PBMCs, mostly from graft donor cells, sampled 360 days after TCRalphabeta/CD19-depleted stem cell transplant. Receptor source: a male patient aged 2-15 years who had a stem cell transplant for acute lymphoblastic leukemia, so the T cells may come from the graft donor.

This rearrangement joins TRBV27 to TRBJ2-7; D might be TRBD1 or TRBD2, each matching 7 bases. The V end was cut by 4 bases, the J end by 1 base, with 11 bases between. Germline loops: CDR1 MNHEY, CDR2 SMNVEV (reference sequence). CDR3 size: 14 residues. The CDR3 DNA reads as TGTGCCAGCAGTTGGGGGGGACAGTCCTACGAGCAGTACTTC. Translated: CASSWGGQSYEQYF.

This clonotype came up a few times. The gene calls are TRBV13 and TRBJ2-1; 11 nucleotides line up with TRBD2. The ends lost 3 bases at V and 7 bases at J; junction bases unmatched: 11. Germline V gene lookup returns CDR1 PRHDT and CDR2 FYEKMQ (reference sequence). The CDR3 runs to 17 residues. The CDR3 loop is CASSFLHLSGRENEQFF. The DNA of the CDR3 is TGTGCCAGCAGCTTCCTCCACCTTAGCGGGAGGGAAAATGAGCAGTTCTTC.

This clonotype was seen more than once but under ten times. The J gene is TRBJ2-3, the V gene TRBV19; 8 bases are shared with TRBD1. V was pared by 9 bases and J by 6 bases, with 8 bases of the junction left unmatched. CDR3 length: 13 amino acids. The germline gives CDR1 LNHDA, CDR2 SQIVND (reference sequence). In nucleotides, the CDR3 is TGTGCCAGCCGGGACAGGCCAAAGGATACGCAGTATTTT. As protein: CASRDRPKDTQYF.

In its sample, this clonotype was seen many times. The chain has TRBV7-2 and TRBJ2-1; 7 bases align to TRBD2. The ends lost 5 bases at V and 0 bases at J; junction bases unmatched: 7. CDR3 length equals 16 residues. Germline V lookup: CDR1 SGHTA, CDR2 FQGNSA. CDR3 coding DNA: TGTGCCAGCAGCGCGTGGGGGACTAACTCCTACAATGAGCAGTTCTTC. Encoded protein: CASSAWGTNSYNEQFF.

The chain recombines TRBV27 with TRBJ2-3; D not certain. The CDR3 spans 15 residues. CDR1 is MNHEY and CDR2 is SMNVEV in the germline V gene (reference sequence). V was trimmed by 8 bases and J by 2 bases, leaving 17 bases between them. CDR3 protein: CASSNGEYYTDTQYF. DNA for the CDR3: TGTGCCAGCTCAAATGGAGAGTATTACACAGATACGCAGTATTTT.

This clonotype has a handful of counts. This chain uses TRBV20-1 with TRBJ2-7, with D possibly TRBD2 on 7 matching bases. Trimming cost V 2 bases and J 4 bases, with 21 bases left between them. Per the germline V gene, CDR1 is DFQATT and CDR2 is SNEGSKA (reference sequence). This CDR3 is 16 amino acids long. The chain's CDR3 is CSARSRGAGRIYEQYF. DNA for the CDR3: TGCAGTGCTAGAAGTCGGGGGGCAGGGAGGATATACGAGCAGTACTTC.

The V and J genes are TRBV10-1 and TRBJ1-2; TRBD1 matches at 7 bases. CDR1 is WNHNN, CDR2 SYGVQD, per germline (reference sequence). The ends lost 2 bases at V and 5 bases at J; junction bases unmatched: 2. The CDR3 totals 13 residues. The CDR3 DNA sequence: TGCGCCAGCAGTGAGGGGACAGATTATGGCTACACCTTC. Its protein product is CASSEGTDYGYTF.

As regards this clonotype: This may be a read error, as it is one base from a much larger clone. In nucleotides, the CDR3 is TGTGCCAGCAGCGACGTGAAGAGCGGGGAGCTGTTTTTT. Residues: CASSDVKSGELFF. This chain joins TRBV9 and TRBJ2-2; D gene uncertain. Germline assignment: CDR1 SGDLS and CDR2 YYNGEE. This CDR3 contains 13 residues. The V gene lost 3 bases and the J gene lost 7 bases, with 10 bases spanning the gap.

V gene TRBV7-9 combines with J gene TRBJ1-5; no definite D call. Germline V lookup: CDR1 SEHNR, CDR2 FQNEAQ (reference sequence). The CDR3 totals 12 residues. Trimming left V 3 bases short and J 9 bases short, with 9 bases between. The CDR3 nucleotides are TGTGCCAGCAGCTTGGGGAGAACGCCCCAGCATTTT. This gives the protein CASSLGRTPQHF.

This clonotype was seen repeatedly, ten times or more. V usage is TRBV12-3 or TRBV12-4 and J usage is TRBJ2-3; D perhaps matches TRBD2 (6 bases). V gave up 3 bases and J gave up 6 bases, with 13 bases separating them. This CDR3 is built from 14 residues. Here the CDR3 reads CASSFSSAWDTQYF. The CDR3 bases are TGTGCCAGCAGTTTCTCTAGCGCTTGGGATACGCAGTATTTT.

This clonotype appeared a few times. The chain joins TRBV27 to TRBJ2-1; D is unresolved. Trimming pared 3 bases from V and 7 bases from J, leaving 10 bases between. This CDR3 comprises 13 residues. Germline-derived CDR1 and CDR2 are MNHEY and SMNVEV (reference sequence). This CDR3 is CASSFTRQNEQFF. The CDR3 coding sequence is TGTGCCAGCAGTTTCACTCGCCAGAATGAGCAGTTCTTC.

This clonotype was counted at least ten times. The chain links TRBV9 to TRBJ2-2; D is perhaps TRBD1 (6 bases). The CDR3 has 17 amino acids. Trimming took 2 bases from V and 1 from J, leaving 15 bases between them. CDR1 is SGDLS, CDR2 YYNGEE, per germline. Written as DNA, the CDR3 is TGTGCCAGCAGCGTGTCTTTCGGACAGCAGAACACCGGGGAGCTGTTTTTT. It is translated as CASSVSFGQQNTGELFF.

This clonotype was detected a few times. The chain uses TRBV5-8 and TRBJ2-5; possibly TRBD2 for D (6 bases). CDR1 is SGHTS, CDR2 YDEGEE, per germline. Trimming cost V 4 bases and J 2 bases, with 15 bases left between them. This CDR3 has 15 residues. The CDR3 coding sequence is TGTGCCAGCAGCCGGGGGAGGCAGGGTCAAGAGACCCAGTACTTC. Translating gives CASSRGRQGQETQYF.

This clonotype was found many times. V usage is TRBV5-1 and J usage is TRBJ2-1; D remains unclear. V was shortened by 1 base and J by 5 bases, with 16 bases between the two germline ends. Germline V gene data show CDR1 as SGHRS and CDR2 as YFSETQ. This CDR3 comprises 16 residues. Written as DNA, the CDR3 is TGCGCCAGCAGCTTGTCAGGCAGGCCCCTCGACAATGAGCAGTTCTTC. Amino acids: CASSLSGRPLDNEQFF.

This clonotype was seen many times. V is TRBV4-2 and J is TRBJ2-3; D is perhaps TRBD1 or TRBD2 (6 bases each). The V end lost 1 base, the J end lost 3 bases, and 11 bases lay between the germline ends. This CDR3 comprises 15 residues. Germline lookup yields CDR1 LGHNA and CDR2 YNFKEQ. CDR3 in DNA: TGTGCCAGCAGCCAAGTTCAGGGGAGGACAGATACGCAGTATTTT. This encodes CASSQVQGRTDTQYF.

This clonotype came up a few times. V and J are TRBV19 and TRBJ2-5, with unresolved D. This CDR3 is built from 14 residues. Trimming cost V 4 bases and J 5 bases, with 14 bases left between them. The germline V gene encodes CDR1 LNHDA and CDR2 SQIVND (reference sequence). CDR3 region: CASSTDGWLETQYF. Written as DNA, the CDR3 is TGTGCCAGTAGTACGGACGGTTGGCTTGAGACCCAGTACTTC.

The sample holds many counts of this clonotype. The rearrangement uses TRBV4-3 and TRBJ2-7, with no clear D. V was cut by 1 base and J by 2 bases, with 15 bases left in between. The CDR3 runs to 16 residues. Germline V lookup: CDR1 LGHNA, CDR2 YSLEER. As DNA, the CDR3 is TGCGCCAGCAGCCAAGGTGGACCAAGAGATACCTACGAGCAGTACTTC. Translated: CASSQGGPRDTYEQYF.

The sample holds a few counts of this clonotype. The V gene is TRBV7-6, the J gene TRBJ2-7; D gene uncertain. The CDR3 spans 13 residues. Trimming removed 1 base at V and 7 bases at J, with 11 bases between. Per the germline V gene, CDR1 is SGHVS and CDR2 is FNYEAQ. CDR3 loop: CASSLVDSGEQYF. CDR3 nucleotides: TGTGCCAGCAGCTTAGTAGACTCCGGGGAGCAGTACTTC.

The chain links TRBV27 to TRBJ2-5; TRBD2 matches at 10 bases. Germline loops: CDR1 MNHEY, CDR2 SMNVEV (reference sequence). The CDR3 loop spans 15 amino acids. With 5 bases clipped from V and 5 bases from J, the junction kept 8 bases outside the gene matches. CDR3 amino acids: CASSRAGGRGETQYF. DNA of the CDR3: TGTGCCAGCAGTCGAGCGGGAGGGCGAGGTGAGACCCAGTACTTC.

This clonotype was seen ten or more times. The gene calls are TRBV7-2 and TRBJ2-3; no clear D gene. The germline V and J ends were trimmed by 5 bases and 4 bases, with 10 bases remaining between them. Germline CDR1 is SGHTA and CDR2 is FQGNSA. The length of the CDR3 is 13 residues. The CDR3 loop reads CASSTEGPDTQYF. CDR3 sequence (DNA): TGTGCCAGCAGCACCGAAGGCCCAGATACGCAGTATTTT. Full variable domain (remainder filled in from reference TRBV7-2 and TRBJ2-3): GAGVSQSPSNKVTEKGKDVELRCDPISGHTALYWYRQSLGQGLEFLIYFQGNSAPDKSGLPSDRFSAERTGGSVSTLTIQRTQQEDSAVYLCASSTEGPDTQYFGPGTRLTVL.

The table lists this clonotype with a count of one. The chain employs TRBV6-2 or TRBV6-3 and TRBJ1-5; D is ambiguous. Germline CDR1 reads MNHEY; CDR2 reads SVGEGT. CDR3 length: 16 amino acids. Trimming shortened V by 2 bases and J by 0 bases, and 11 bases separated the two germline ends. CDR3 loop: CASSYRKVNSNQPQHF. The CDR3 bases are TGTGCCAGCAGTTACCGCAAGGTTAATAGCAATCAGCCCCAGCATTTT.

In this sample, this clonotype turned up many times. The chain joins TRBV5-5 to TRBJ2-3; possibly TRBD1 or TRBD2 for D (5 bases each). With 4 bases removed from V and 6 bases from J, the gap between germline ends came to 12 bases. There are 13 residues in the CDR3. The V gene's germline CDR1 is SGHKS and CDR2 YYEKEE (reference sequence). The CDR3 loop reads CASSRGRGDTQYF. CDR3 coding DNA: TGTGCCAGCAGCCGGGGTAGGGGTGATACGCAGTATTTT.

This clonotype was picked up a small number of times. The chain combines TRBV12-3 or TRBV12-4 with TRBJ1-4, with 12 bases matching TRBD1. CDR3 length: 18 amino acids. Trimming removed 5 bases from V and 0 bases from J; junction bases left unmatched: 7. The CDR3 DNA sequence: TGTGCCAGCAGTCGCCGGGACAGGGGGCATTCAACTAATGAAAAACTGTTTTTT. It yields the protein CASSRRDRGHSTNEKLFF.

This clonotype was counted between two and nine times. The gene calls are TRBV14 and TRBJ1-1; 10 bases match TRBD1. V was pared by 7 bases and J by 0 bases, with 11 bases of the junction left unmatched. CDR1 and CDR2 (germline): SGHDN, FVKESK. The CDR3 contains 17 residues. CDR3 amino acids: CASTPTGQGILNTEAFF. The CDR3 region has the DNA TGTGCCAGCACCCCAACGGGACAGGGGATACTGAACACTGAAGCTTTCTTT.

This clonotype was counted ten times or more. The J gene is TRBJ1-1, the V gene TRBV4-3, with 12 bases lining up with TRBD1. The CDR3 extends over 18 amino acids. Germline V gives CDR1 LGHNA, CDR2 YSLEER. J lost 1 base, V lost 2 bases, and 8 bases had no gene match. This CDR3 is CASSQLPGQGAANTEAFF. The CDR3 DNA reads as TGCGCCAGCAGCCAACTACCGGGACAGGGGGCGGCGAACACTGAAGCTTTCTTT.